The source of this TCR beta chain is a study of cytomegalovirus exposure and HLA in healthy donors. This clone was counted at least ten times. Clones were read by immunoSEQ multiplex PCR, and TCRdb kept only the in-frame ones, dropping some. This table has 250,000 to 350,000 clones, roughly 88% appearing once. Germline V gene sequence: CDR1 MGHRA, CDR2 YSYEKL. The germline V and J ends were trimmed by 1 base and 0 bases, with 7 bases remaining between them. The CDR3 length is 15 residues. The genes are TRBV4-1 and TRBJ1-5, with D hard to call. The source of this sequence is a man between 25 and 39 years old in good health and CMV-seronegative. Source material: PBMCs. CDR3 protein: CASSQGVSSNQPQHF. In nucleotides, the CDR3 is TGCGCCAGCAGCCAAGGAGTGAGTAGCAATCAGCCCCAGCATTTT.